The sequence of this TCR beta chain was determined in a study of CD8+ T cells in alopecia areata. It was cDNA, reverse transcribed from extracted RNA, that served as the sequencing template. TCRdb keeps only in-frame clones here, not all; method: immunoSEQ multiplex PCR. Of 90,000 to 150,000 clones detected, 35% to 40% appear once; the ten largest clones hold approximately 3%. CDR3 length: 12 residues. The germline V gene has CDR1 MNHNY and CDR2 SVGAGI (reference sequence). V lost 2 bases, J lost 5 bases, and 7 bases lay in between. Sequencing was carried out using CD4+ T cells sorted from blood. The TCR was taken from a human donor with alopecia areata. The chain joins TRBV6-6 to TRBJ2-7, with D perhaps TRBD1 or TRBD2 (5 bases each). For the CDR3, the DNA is TGTGCCAGCAGTTACGGGACCGACGAGCAGTACTTC. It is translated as CASSYGTDEQYF.